The 5 T cell receptor beta chains listed next were all sequenced from one sample in a study of spatial heterogeneity in lung cancer. Time point denoted: sample taken at primary tumor resection. The sequenced material consisted of unsorted whole RNA from tumor, nontumor lung or frozen PBMC. TCRdb reanalysed the 5' RACE reads using MiXCR and keeps one entry per CDR3 protein. Of roughly 25,000 distinct CDR3 sequences in the sample, 6.9% were seen once. The source was PBMCs, collected at surgery. The receptor set was obtained from a male donor with early-stage non-small cell lung cancer.

V usage is TRBV7-9 and J usage is TRBJ2-1; TRBD2 might be the D (5 bases). The V gene's germline CDR1 is SEHNR and CDR2 FQNEAQ (reference sequence). This CDR3 spans 15 amino acids. The V gene lost 3 bases and the J gene lost 7 bases, with 16 bases spanning the gap. The CDR3 DNA sequence: TGTGCCAGCAGCTTCGGGTCAGGAGGTTTGAATGAGCAGTTCTTC. Residues: CASSFGSGGLNEQFF.

This clonotype was seen more than once but under ten times. The DNA for the CDR3 is TGTGCCAGCAGCTTAGCCCTCGGGGGGGCCCCCGGGGAGCTGTTTTTT. This codes for CASSLALGGAPGELFF. V usage is TRBV7-2 and J usage is TRBJ2-2; 8 nucleotides align to TRBD2. The CDR3 length is 16 residues. V shed 0 bases, J shed 6 bases, and the junction held 6 bases outside the gene matches. In germline, CDR1 is SGHTA, CDR2 FQGNSA. Full variable domain (missing parts from reference TRBV7-2 and TRBJ2-2): GAGVSQSPSNKVTEKGKDVELRCDPISGHTALYWYRQSLGQGLEFLIYFQGNSAPDKSGLPSDRFSAERTGGSVSTLTIQRTQQEDSAVYLCASSLALGGAPGELFFGEGSRLTVL.

In this sample, this clonotype turned up many times. This CDR3 reads CASSGNPDTQYF. The CDR3 DNA follows: TGTGCCAGCAGTGGGAACCCAGATACGCAGTATTTT. This sequence joins TRBV6-1 and TRBJ2-3; no reliable D call. Looked up from germline, CDR1 is MNHNS and CDR2 is SASEGT. Trimming removed 4 bases from V and 4 bases from J, with 6 bases in between. This CDR3 has 12 amino acids.

This clonotype has at least ten counts. The chain employs TRBV7-9 and TRBJ1-1, with 7 bases matching TRBD1. The CDR3 contains 9 residues. J gave up 11 bases and V 10 bases, and 4 bases lay outside the gene matches. The V gene's germline CDR1 is SEHNR and CDR2 FQNEAQ (reference sequence). DNA of the CDR3: TGTGCCACTACAGGGGTGGCTTTCTTT. Protein product: CATTGVAFF. The entire variable domain, with the rest obtained from reference TRBV7-9 and TRBJ1-1, is as follows: DTGVSQNPRHKITKRGQNVTFRCDPISEHNRLYWYRQTLGQGPEFLTYFQNEAQLEKSRLLSDRFSAERPKGSFSTLEIQRTEQGDSAMYLCATTGVAFFGQGTRLTVV.

This clonotype was seen at least ten times. CDR3 sequence reads: CSATQGQGGSYTF. CDR3 DNA sequence: TGCAGTGCCACGCAGGGACAGGGGGGTAGCTACACCTTC. The rearrangement links TRBV20-1 to TRBJ1-2; TRBD1 matches 11 bases. Losses at the gene ends were 6 bases for V and 9 bases for J; bases not matched to a gene: 9. The CDR3 contains 13 residues. Germline V gene sequence: CDR1 DFQATT, CDR2 SNEGSKA (reference sequence).